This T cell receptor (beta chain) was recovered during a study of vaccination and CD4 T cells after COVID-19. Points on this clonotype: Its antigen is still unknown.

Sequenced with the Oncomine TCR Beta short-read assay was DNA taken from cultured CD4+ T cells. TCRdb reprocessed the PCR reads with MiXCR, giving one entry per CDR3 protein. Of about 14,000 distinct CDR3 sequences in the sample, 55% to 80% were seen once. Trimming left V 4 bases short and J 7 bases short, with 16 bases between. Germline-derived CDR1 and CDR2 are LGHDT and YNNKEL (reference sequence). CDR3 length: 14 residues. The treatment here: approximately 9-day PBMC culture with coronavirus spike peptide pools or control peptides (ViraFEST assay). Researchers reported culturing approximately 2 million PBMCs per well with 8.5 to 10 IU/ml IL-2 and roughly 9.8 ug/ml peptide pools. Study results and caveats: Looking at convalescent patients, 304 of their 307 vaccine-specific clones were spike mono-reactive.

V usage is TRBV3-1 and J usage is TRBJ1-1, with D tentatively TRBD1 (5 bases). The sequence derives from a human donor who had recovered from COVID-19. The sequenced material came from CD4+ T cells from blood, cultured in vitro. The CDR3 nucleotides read TGTGCCAGCAGCCCCGTCGCAGGGACGGGTGAAGCTTTCTTT. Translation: CASSPVAGTGEAFF.